This T cell receptor beta chain was documented in a study of early T cells in non-severe SARS-CoV-2 infection. The study, taken as a whole, reports: The matching step, a VDJdb search, favored anti-spike CD8 responses and missed private and CD4 specificities.

TCRdb re-analysed the 5' RACE reads in MiXCR, keeping a single row per CDR3 protein. The table includes around 52,000 distinct CDR3 sequences, approximately 10% detected once. The germline V and J ends were trimmed by 7 bases and 7 bases, with 11 bases remaining between them. Germline CDR1 and CDR2: MDHEN and SYDVKM. The CDR3 runs to 13 residues. In regard to this clonotype: Antigen specificity is unknown.

This clonotype was obtained from an adult who was a healthcare worker with PCR-confirmed SARS-CoV-2 infection or an uninfected control (not recorded which). Material: whole blood. The chain has TRBV28 and TRBJ1-6; D not resolved. The DNA of the CDR3 is TGTGCCAGCACTATGGACGGGAATTCACCCCTCCACTTT. It yields the protein CASTMDGNSPLHF.